This TCR beta chain derives from a study of T cells in Graves' hyperthyroidism and ophthalmopathy (dated by TCRdb to about 2019). Looking at the study overall: Peripheral blood was sampled at the time of initial diagnosis, prior to any treatment. TCR V-J signatures able to tell the groups apart were searched for in a discovery cohort of some 100 patients, of whom fewer than 45 had Graves' ophthalmopathy and some 60 had stable Graves' hyperthyroidism. An independent validation cohort of around 20 hyperthyroidism patients and 17 patients who later progressed to ophthalmopathy tested prospective prediction of ophthalmopathy. The approximately 100 discovery patients were divided at random into training and test sets in a 7:3 ratio. In addition, the study compared T-cell repertoires in thyroid tissue and in blood from roughly 6 Graves' hyperthyroidism patients. After blood sampling, hyperthyroidism patients were treated with methimazole at a starting dose of 30 mg daily, and ophthalmopathy patients were treated with high-dose intravenous methylprednisolone. According to the paper, TCR Vbeta CDR3 sequencing was carried out on over 130 peripheral blood samples, which came from under 50 ophthalmopathy, 70 to 80 hyperthyroidism and roughly 17 progressor patients. What the work shows at the level of the full study, not this receptor alone: In cross-validation, a model built on a 13 V-J signature told ophthalmopathy apart from stable hyperthyroidism with approximately 90% sensitivity and roughly 81% specificity, and in testing the same model reached 80%/75%. Most expanded thyroid clonotypes (frequency above 0.001) were also detected in blood, a finding suggesting that blood repertoires may reflect thyroid immune responses. During validation, the model predicted progression to ophthalmopathy a median of roughly 7.1 months ahead of onset, with just under 71% sensitivity and about 72% specificity. No statistical method was used to set the sample size in advance, and investigators knew the group allocation.

Note on this clonotype: The antigen this receptor binds is unknown. This may stem from a read error, because a much larger clone lies one nucleotide away.

TCR beta CDR3 regions were amplified from RNA transcripts. For the first round of RT-PCR on the TCR CDR3, the HTBI primer set was used together with the Qiagen OneStep RT-PCR kit. Libraries were constructed in a second round of multiplex PCR, after which size selection and purification were performed. Paired-end sequencing of the libraries was performed with 100 bp reads on an Illumina HiSeq2000. The authors' pipeline ran thus. SOAPnuke was used to process the raw data, throwing out any read that contained adapters or uncalled bases, had a mean Phred below 15, or lacked an exact constant-primer or identifier match. High-quality paired reads were merged with COPE v1.2.5, and unique nucleotide sequences were defined as clonotypes. Clonotypes were aligned to IMGT TRBV, TRBD and TRBJ reference segments using MiTCR v1.1. The analysis was restricted to V-J combinations with a frequency above 0.0001, which together covered 98% to 99.2% of the repertoires. The TCS score was defined as F50 (clonal expansion) divided by E x V (chaos), with BLOSUM62-based TCRdist calculated between CDR3 peptides within each V-J. Welch's t-statistics and random forest reduced 500 to 650 V-J features to about 13, which were used in a naive Bayes classifier (R e1071). TCRdb reran the public reads through fastp at Q25 and MiXCR, keeping productive beta chains. Entries that share a CDR3 protein sequence are merged under the most common genes and DNA. These V and J calls originate from TCRdb's pipeline instead of the authors' own analysis. Recorded for this sample are approximately 510,000 distinct CDR3 sequences; around 20% of them occurred a single time. The ten most abundant clones make up about 25% of the sample.

The germline V gene supplies CDR1 MDHEN and CDR2 SYDVKM. CDR3 length: 16 amino acids, cysteine to phenylalanine. Only the CDR3 portion is preserved as DNA: 48 bases, with reading frame beginning at the first base. Stable Graves' hyperthyroidism was defined as no progression to ophthalmopathy during 18 months of follow-up. The hyperthyroidism patients were between 18 and 65 years old and newly diagnosed, with a disease duration of less than 2 months. Any patient with an uncontrolled infection, another autoimmune disease, pregnancy or lactation was excluded. Diagnoses were based on clinical symptoms, serum thyroxine and TRAb, thyroid ultrasound and orbital computed tomography. PBMCs were isolated from 7.5 to 10 ml of fresh peripheral blood by Ficoll-Paque density gradient centrifugation. Total RNA was extracted using Trizol reagent, and RNA quality was assessed on an Agilent 2100 Bioanalyzer.

The rearranged segments are TRBV28 and TRBJ1-5; TRBD1 matches 7 bases in the middle. Source material: blood. This clonotype originated in a man between 18 and 29 years old with Graves' hyperthyroidism. This receptor carries the CDR3 CVSSPQGGGGNQPQHF. The DNA is as follows: TGTGTCAGCAGCCCTCAGGGGGGTGGTGGCAATCAGCCCCAGCATTTT.